Shown below are 18 T cell receptor beta chains from a single sample sequenced in a study of blood T cells in healthy people across ages. The second PCR ran roughly 6 to 12 cycles with a sample-barcoded 5' primer and J-beta primers. TCRdb re-analysed the 5' RACE reads in MiXCR, keeping a single row per CDR3 protein. The table records over 1.5 million distinct CDR3 sequences, around half of them present only once. The sample was blood. Source of these receptors: a woman between 35 and 50 years old in good health.

There are a few counts of this clonotype. The chain is built from TRBV2 and TRBJ1-2, with D unclear. Germline V gene data show CDR1 as SNHLY and CDR2 as FYNNEI. This CDR3 has 10 amino acids. V lost 6 bases, J lost 9 bases, and 8 bases lay in between. CDR3 region: CASRASSYTF. The DNA for the CDR3 is TGTGCCAGCAGGGCTAGTAGCTACACCTTC.

The chain carries TRBV7-8 and TRBJ1-2, with 9 bases aligning to TRBD1. The CDR3 is made up of 14 amino acids. J gave up 4 bases and V 3 bases, and 3 bases lay outside the gene matches. Germline V gene sequence: CDR1 SGHVS, CDR2 FQNEAQ. The CDR3 DNA follows: TGTGCCAGCAGCTTGGACAGGGGTGTCTATGGCTACACCTTC. This sequence encodes CASSLDRGVYGYTF.

This clonotype was counted only a few times. The rearrangement uses TRBV4-2 and TRBJ2-7; TRBD1 matches 12 bases. The length of the CDR3 is 16 residues. V trimming: 0 bases; J trimming: 4 bases; junction bases outside the gene matches: 4. Germline values: CDR1 LGHNA, CDR2 YNFKEQ. The CDR3 loop is CASSQEWDRGPYEQYF. The CDR3 nucleotides are TGTGCCAGCAGCCAAGAGTGGGACAGGGGGCCGTACGAGCAGTACTTC.

Worth noting for this clonotype: At one of its ends the junction is not consistent with the germline gene, which may arise from a read error. The chain employs TRBV10-1 and TRBJ2-5; D tentatively reads TRBD1 or TRBD2 (5 bases each). CDR1 is WNHNN, CDR2 SYGVQD, per germline (reference sequence). The CDR3 has 13 residues. Here the CDR3 reads CASSPGTVEIQYF. CDR3 sequence (DNA): TGCGCCAGCAGTCCCGGGACGGTGGAGATCCAGTACTTC.

The chain is built from TRBV28 and TRBJ1-5; 9 bases match TRBD1. Losses at the gene ends were 6 bases for V and 2 bases for J; bases not matched to a gene: 14. The germline V gene encodes CDR1 MDHEN and CDR2 SYDVKM. This CDR3 spans 18 amino acids. This CDR3 reads CASSIIQGAQTGNQPQHF. DNA for the CDR3: TGTGCCAGCAGCATAATACAGGGGGCGCAGACGGGCAATCAGCCCCAGCATTTT.

The J gene is TRBJ1-4, the V gene TRBV18; possible D gene TRBD1, 6 bases. Germline lookup yields CDR1 KGHSH and CDR2 LQKENI. Trimming removed 3 bases from V and 7 bases from J, with 12 bases in between. The CDR3 has 14 amino acids. In nucleotides, the CDR3 is TGTGCCAGCTCACCGGAACAGGGACGTGAAAAACTGTTTTTT. Residues: CASSPEQGREKLFF.

Points on this clonotype: A junction boundary mismatches the germline segment, possibly from a read error. The chain employs TRBV7-9 and TRBJ2-7; TRBD1 matches 7 bases. Germline lookup yields CDR1 SEHNR and CDR2 FQNEAQ (reference sequence). This CDR3 has 12 amino acids. CDR3 sequence (DNA): TGTACCAGCAGCCACACAGGGGACGAGCAGTACTTC. It specifies CTSSHTGDEQYF. The variable domain in full, with the rest retrieved from reference TRBV7-9 and TRBJ2-7, is DTGVSQNPRHKITKRGQNVTFRCDPISEHNRLYWYRQTLGQGPEFLTYFQNEAQLEKSRLLSDRFSAERPKGSFSTLEIQRTEQGDSAMYLCTSSHTGDEQYFGPGTRLTVT.

This clonotype has at least ten counts. The junction does not match germline at one end; this may be a read error. The rearrangement links TRBV5-1 to TRBJ2-3; D possibly corresponds to TRBD2 (5 bases). Germline lookup yields CDR1 SGHRS and CDR2 YFSETQ. The CDR3 loop spans 15 amino acids. CDR3: CASSLGGASTDTQYF. The CDR3 DNA is TGTGCCAGCAGCTTAGGAGGAGCATCCACAGATACGCAGTATTTT.

This chain joins TRBV20-1 and TRBJ2-1; 10 nucleotides agree with TRBD1. The germline V gene encodes CDR1 DFQATT and CDR2 SNEGSKA (reference sequence). The CDR3 contains 18 residues. V gave up 5 bases and J gave up 0 bases; unmatched junction bases: 13. In DNA form, the CDR3 reads TGCAGTGCTTCGACCGGGACAGGGGCCGCCGTCTCCTACAATGAGCAGTTCTTC. It encodes CSASTGTGAAVSYNEQFF.

The gene calls are TRBV20-1 and TRBJ2-3; 8 bases are shared with TRBD1. The CDR3 covers 15 residues. Germline CDR1 and CDR2: DFQATT and SNEGSKA (reference sequence). Losses at the gene ends were 3 bases for V and 2 bases for J; bases not matched to a gene: 7. The CDR3: CSARGGQGATDTQYF. CDR3 DNA sequence: TGCAGTGCTAGGGGAGGCCAGGGGGCCACAGATACGCAGTATTTT.

The chain combines TRBV12-3 or TRBV12-4 with TRBJ2-1; 16 bases are a match to TRBD2. Trimming cost V 5 bases and J 0 bases; bases outside gene matches: 13. The CDR3 is made up of 21 amino acids. The CDR3 loop reads CASSGTSGGAGSWDSYNEQFF. CDR3 sequence (DNA): TGTGCCAGCAGTGGGACTAGCGGGGGGGCCGGGTCCTGGGACTCCTACAATGAGCAGTTCTTC.

The chain employs TRBV7-2 and TRBJ1-2; D unclear. Germline V gene data show CDR1 as SGHTA and CDR2 as FQGNSA. With 3 bases removed from V and 2 bases from J, the gap between germline ends came to 7 bases. This CDR3 contains 13 residues. For the CDR3, the DNA is TGTGCCAGCAGCTTTGTCAGAAACTATGGCTACACCTTC. Amino acid sequence: CASSFVRNYGYTF.

V is TRBV2 and J is TRBJ2-4, with 13 bases that match TRBD2. This CDR3 has 18 residues. The germline V gene encodes CDR1 SNHLY and CDR2 FYNNEI. Trimming took 3 bases from V and 0 from J; bases not matched to a gene: 5. CDR3 sequence reads: CASSDSGLAGLAKNIQYF. CDR3 in DNA: TGTGCCAGCAGTGACTCGGGACTAGCGGGATTAGCCAAAAACATTCAGTACTTC.

The chain joins TRBV9 to TRBJ1-4, with 9 bases aligning to TRBD1. Germline V lookup: CDR1 SGDLS, CDR2 YYNGEE. V shed 10 bases, J shed 10 bases, and the junction held 11 bases outside the gene matches. The CDR3 is 13 amino acids. CDR3 coding DNA: TGTGCCGGCTCACAGGGGGCTAAGGGAAAACTGTTTTTT. Its protein is CAGSQGAKGKLFF.

This chain joins TRBV7-2 and TRBJ2-4; weak D call: TRBD1 (6 bases). The CDR3 is 18 amino acids. Per germline, CDR1 SGHTA and CDR2 FQGNSA. V dropped 8 bases and J dropped 0 bases, with 23 bases sitting between them. The CDR3 sequence: CASSFGMGAGQAKNIQYF. The CDR3 nucleotides read TGTGCCAGCTCCTTTGGGATGGGGGCGGGCCAAGCCAAAAACATTCAGTACTTC.

The table lists this clonotype with a few counts. CDR3 sequence (DNA): TGTGCCAGCAGCTTGACAACTATATCTTCTGGGGCCAACGTCCTGACTTTC. Its protein product is CASSLTTISSGANVLTF. The chain is built from TRBV11-2 and TRBJ2-6; no clear D gene. Trimming shortened V by 3 bases and J by 1 base, and 13 bases separated the two germline ends. In germline, CDR1 is SGHAT, CDR2 FQNNGV. This CDR3 has 17 amino acids. Full variable domain (outside the CDR3, taken from reference TRBV11-2 and TRBJ2-6): EAGVAQSPRYKIIEKRQSVAFWCNPISGHATLYWYQQILGQGPKLLIQFQNNGVVDDSQLPKDRFSAERLKGVDSTLKIQPAKLEDSAVYLCASSLTTISSGANVLTFGAGSRLTVL.

This clonotype was seen a handful of times. The chain employs TRBV28 and TRBJ2-7; 9 bases line up with TRBD1. CDR1 MDHEN and CDR2 SYDVKM come from the germline V gene. Trimming removed 5 bases from V and 4 bases from J; junction bases left unmatched: 6. The CDR3 consists of 14 residues. The CDR3 DNA reads TGTGCCAGCAGTCGCCCAGGGACAGGGTACGAGCAGTACTTC. This sequence encodes CASSRPGTGYEQYF.

The J gene is TRBJ2-7, the V gene TRBV6-2 or TRBV6-3; D may be TRBD2 (5 bases). Germline V gene sequence: CDR1 MNHEY, CDR2 SVGEGT. The CDR3 covers 12 residues. V shed 7 bases and J shed 5 bases, with 12 bases lying between them. The CDR3 region is CASKEGLHEQYF. In DNA form, the CDR3 reads TGTGCCAGCAAAGAGGGTCTGCACGAGCAGTACTTC.